The sample holds one count of the clone carrying this T cell receptor beta chain. The sample originates from a study of blood T cell repertoires in COVID-19. Study summary: In each case, the material was cDNA or gDNA derived from T cells, B-cell-depleted T cells, or PBMCs.

CDR3 length: 14 residues. The V gene end was trimmed by 4 bases and the J gene end by 6 bases; junction bases not matched to a gene: 3. Per the germline V gene, CDR1 is LNHDA and CDR2 is SQIVND (reference sequence). Only in-frame clones appear in the TCRdb table, and some are missing; sequencing was by immunoSEQ multiplex PCR. The table includes a few hundred thousand clones, 70% to 90% detected once. This sequence joins TRBV19 and TRBJ1-6; the match to TRBD1 covers 7 bases. What was sequenced was PBMCs or T cells enriched from blood (not recorded which). The receptor's source is a young woman who had been exposed to COVID-19. For the CDR3, the DNA is TGTGCCAGTAGTACCGACAGGGTTAATTCACCCCTCCACTTT. Translation: CASSTDRVNSPLHF.